The sequence of this T cell receptor (beta chain) was determined in a study of T-cell memory formation after mild COVID-19. Study-wide results and caveats: Shrinking CD4+ clones resided mostly in CM and EM, and CD8+ ones in EMRA.

MiXCR, applied by TCRdb to the 5' RACE reads, yields one record per CDR3 protein. The table has hundreds of thousands of distinct CDR3 sequences, 20% to 25% seen once. The sample holds a few counts of this clonotype. Its antigen remains unknown. The CDR3 spans 14 residues. Germline V gene lookup returns CDR1 KGHDR and CDR2 SFDVKD. V shed 6 bases and J 4 bases; nucleotides not matched to a gene: 3. Sample: PBMCs or a T cell subset sorted from them (not recorded which). This clonotype was sampled from an adult woman who had mild COVID-19 (a few samples of this study predate the infection). Cell type and time point are not known. V and J are TRBV24-1 and TRBJ2-3; 10 positions match TRBD2. In DNA form, the CDR3 reads TGTGCCACCAGTTTTAGCGGGAGGCCAGATACGCAGTATTTT. It encodes CATSFSGRPDTQYF.